The clone carrying this TCR beta chain was recorded a few times. CDR1 SQVTM and CDR2 ANQGSEA come from the germline V gene. Trimming removed 6 bases from V and 6 bases from J; junction bases left unmatched: 7. The CDR3 consists of 13 residues. Original analysis: By means of reference gene primer amplification, nucleated cell counts were estimated. The table came from immunoSEQ multiplex PCR; TCRdb's copy has only in-frame clones and leaves some out. V and J calls and clone size come straight from that table; D and trimming were deduced from the DNA. The profile shows about 310,000 clones, about 89% of them singletons. Ages ranged from about 18 to 89 years, with residence in about 24 US areas. Clinical history as reported by participants underpinned cohort assignment. The sample originates from a study of blood T cell repertoires in COVID-19. Study overall: T cells, B-cell-depleted T cells, or PBMCs provided the cDNA or gDNA that served as material.

The sequence derives from a woman in her thirties or forties who had recovered from COVID-19. The chain is built from TRBV29-1 and TRBJ2-2; TRBD1 aligns across 7 bases. The material sequenced was PBMCs or T cells enriched from blood (not recorded which). The CDR3 DNA is TGCAGCGTGGCCACGACAGGGCCCGGGGAGCTGTTTTTT. Amino acid sequence: CSVATTGPGELFF.